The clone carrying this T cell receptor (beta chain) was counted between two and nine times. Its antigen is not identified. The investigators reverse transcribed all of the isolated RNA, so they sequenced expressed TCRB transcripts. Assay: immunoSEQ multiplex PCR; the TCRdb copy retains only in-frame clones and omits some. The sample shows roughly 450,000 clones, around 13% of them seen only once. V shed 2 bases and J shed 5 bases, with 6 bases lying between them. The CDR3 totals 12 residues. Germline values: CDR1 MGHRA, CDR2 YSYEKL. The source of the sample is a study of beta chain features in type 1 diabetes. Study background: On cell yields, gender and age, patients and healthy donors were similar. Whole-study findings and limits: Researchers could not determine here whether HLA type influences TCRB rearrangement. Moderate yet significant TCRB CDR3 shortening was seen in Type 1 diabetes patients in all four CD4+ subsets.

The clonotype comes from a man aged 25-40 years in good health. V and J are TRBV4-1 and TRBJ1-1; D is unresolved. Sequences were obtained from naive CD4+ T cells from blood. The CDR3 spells CASSQIRTEAFF. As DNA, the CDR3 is TGCGCCAGCAGCCAAATAAGGACTGAAGCTTTCTTT.